Listed here are 32 T cell receptor beta chains from one sample, sequenced in a study of T cells in Graves' hyperthyroidism and ophthalmopathy. Amplification of TCR beta CDR3 regions was performed using RNA transcripts as template. Using the HTBI primer set, a first-round RT-PCR was run on the TCR CDR3. TCRdb fed the multiplex PCR reads into MiXCR, producing one record per CDR3 protein. The table shows hundreds of thousands of distinct CDR3 sequences, with under 60% occurring only once. Sequenced sample: peripheral blood or thyroid tissue (not recorded which). The receptors here all came from a woman younger than 30 with Graves' hyperthyroidism.

This clonotype has a handful of counts. This chain connects TRBV2 to TRBJ1-2, with D perhaps matching TRBD1 (6 bases). Germline loops: CDR1 SNHLY, CDR2 FYNNEI. The CDR3 length is 14 residues. V shed 6 bases and J shed 4 bases, with 15 bases lying between them. The CDR3 loop reads CASSPYRTAYGYTF. The CDR3 DNA sequence: TGTGCCAGCAGCCCGTACAGGACAGCCTATGGCTACACCTTC.

CDR3 region: CASSHPHDRTGDGTGELFF. The CDR3 DNA reads as TGTGCCAGCAGCCACCCACATGACCGGACAGGGGACGGCACCGGGGAGCTGTTTTTT. This rearrangement joins TRBV7-8 to TRBJ2-2, with 9 bases matching TRBD1. With V trimmed by 5 bases and J by 4 bases, 17 bases remained unmatched. Germline V gene data show CDR1 as SGHVS and CDR2 as FQNEAQ. The CDR3 is made up of 19 amino acids.

This clonotype has ten or more counts. The rearrangement links TRBV29-1 to TRBJ1-3; no definite D call. Germline CDR1 and CDR2: SQVTM and ANQGSEA. The CDR3 is 12 residues long. Deletions cut 3 bases from V and 4 bases from J, with 7 bases between. The CDR3 DNA reads TGCAGCGTTGAGACGGTCGGAAACACCATATATTTT. The encoded protein is CSVETVGNTIYF.

This clonotype was recorded many times. One junction end does not reproduce the germline sequence, and a read error may be involved. This sequence joins TRBV7-6 and TRBJ2-7; D is undetermined. This CDR3 spans 14 amino acids. CDR1 SGHVS and CDR2 FNYEAQ come from the germline V gene. The CDR3 DNA reads as TGTGCTAGCAGCTCCTCCGTGAGCTCCTACGAGCAGTACTTC. It codes for CASSSSVSSYEQYF. Drawing the rest from reference TRBV7-6 and TRBJ2-7, the complete variable domain is GAGVSQSPRYKVTKRGQDVALRCDPISGHVSLYWYRQALGQGPEFLTYFNYEAQQDKSGLPNDRFSAERPEGSISTLTIQRTEQRDSAMYRCASSSSVSSYEQYFGPGTRLTVT.

This clonotype was counted ten times or more. CDR3 sequence (DNA): TGTGCCAGCACCAACAGGGCGACCTACGAGCAGTACTTC. Translation: CASTNRATYEQYF. The chain couples TRBV7-8 to TRBJ2-7; perhaps TRBD1 as D (6 bases). Looked up from germline, CDR1 is SGHVS and CDR2 is FQNEAQ. There are 13 residues in the CDR3. V was clipped by 7 bases and J by 2 bases, with 12 bases between them.

This chain links TRBV10-3 with TRBJ1-2; weak D call: TRBD1 (6 bases). V gave up 3 bases and J gave up 3 bases, with 11 bases separating them. This CDR3 has 14 residues. From germline, CDR1 is ENHRY and CDR2 SYGVKD. The CDR3 bases are TGTGCCATCAGTGATACGAGACAGGACTATGGCTACACCTTC. This codes for CAISDTRQDYGYTF.

The V and J genes are TRBV11-2 and TRBJ2-3; possibly TRBD2 for D (5 bases). V lost 6 bases and J lost 2, with 12 bases in between. The CDR3 loop spans 14 amino acids. Germline CDR1 and CDR2: SGHAT and FQNNGV. The DNA for the CDR3 is TGTGCCAGCAGGTCGGGAACGGTCACAGATACGCAGTATTTT. Protein sequence: CASRSGTVTDTQYF.

This chain joins TRBV7-2 and TRBJ1-2; 13 bases match TRBD2. The J call is doubtful: the DNA matches TRBJ2-1 better. The germline gives CDR1 SGHTA, CDR2 FQGNSA. The CDR3 totals 14 residues. The CDR3 protein is CASSWGLAGFEQFF. CDR3 nucleotide sequence: TGTGCCAGCAGCTGGGGACTAGCGGGATTCGAGCAGTTCTTC.

This clonotype was recorded at least ten times. The chain uses TRBV29-1 and TRBJ1-2, with 7 bases identical to TRBD1. CDR3 length equals 13 residues. Germline trimming cut 7 bases from V and 4 bases from J; bases unmatched to any gene: 9. Germline CDR1 SQVTM, CDR2 ANQGSEA. The CDR3 nucleotides are TGCAGCGCCCGAACGGACAGGTCCTATGGCTACACCTTC. Its protein is CSARTDRSYGYTF. The complete variable domain, with remaining parts taken from reference TRBV29-1 and TRBJ1-2, reads SAVISQKPSRDICQRGTSLTIQCQVDSQVTMMFWYRQQPGQSLTLIATANQGSEATYESGFVIDKFPISRPNLTFSTLTVSNMSPEDSSIYLCSARTDRSYGYTFGSGTRLTVV.

The CDR3 here is CSARDARGLYF. The CDR3 DNA sequence: TGCAGTGCTAGAGACGCGCGGGGGCTGTACTTC. The gene calls are TRBV20-1 and TRBJ2-7; TRBD2 is a possible D gene (7 bases). The CDR3 loop spans 11 amino acids. Trimming removed 0 bases from V and 12 bases from J, with 12 bases in between. In germline, CDR1 is DFQATT, CDR2 SNEGSKA (reference sequence).

This clonotype was seen ten or more times. The V and J genes are TRBV7-9 and TRBJ1-5, with TRBD1 matching 8 bases. There are 16 residues in the CDR3. Germline CDR1 SEHNR, CDR2 FQNEAQ (reference sequence). Trimming at V came to 5 bases and at J to 0 bases, leaving 6 bases not matched to a gene. The CDR3 loop reads CASSRGTGNSNQPQHF. CDR3 sequence (DNA): TGTGCCAGCAGCCGTGGGACAGGAAATAGCAATCAGCCCCAGCATTTT.

V gene TRBV2 combines with J gene TRBJ1-5, with a weak D call TRBD1 (6 bases). This CDR3 is built from 16 residues. CDR1 is SNHLY and CDR2 is FYNNEI in the germline V gene. V lost 2 bases and J lost 0, with 11 bases in between. CDR3 in amino acids: CASSEFSGDSNQPQHF. The DNA of the CDR3 is TGTGCCAGCAGTGAATTCTCAGGGGATAGCAATCAGCCCCAGCATTTT.

The V call is TRBV29-1, the J call TRBJ1-4; 9 nucleotides align to TRBD1. J gave up 6 bases and V 6 bases, and 8 bases lay outside the gene matches. The germline gives CDR1 SQVTM, CDR2 ANQGSEA. The CDR3 is made up of 14 amino acids. CDR3 bases: TGCAGCGTGACAGGGGGAGGGGCTGATGAAAAACTGTTTTTT. Protein: CSVTGGGADEKLFF.

This clonotype has more than one count but fewer than ten. V gene TRBV5-5 combines with J gene TRBJ2-6, with 8 bases identical to TRBD1. The CDR3 covers 17 residues. V shed 6 bases, J shed 0 bases, and the junction held 8 bases outside the gene matches. Per germline, CDR1 SGHKS and CDR2 YYEKEE (reference sequence). The CDR3 sequence is CASTKGDRSSGANVLTF. The DNA of the CDR3 is TGTGCCAGCACCAAAGGGGACAGGAGCTCTGGGGCCAACGTCCTGACTTTC.

The gene calls are TRBV12-5 and TRBJ1-5; maybe TRBD1 (5 bases). Germline V gene data show CDR1 as LGHNT and CDR2 as FRNRAP. The CDR3 spans 13 residues. CDR3: CASSSRGFQPQHF. The CDR3 bases are TGTGCCAGCAGTTCCCGGGGGTTTCAGCCCCAGCATTTT.

This clonotype was seen many times. The chain joins TRBV7-9 to TRBJ2-7; TRBD1 is a possible D gene (6 bases). Trimming pared 5 bases from V and 4 bases from J, leaving 15 bases between. The CDR3 extends over 14 amino acids. The V gene's germline CDR1 is SEHNR and CDR2 FQNEAQ (reference sequence). DNA for the CDR3: TGTGCCAGCAGCCAAAGGGCAGGGGAATACGAGCAGTACTTC. It yields the protein CASSQRAGEYEQYF.

J is TRBJ1-5 and V is TRBV18, with D possibly being TRBD1 (6 bases). The CDR3 extends over 16 amino acids. Germline V gene data show CDR1 as KGHSH and CDR2 as LQKENI. Trimming removed 6 bases from V and 5 bases from J, with 20 bases in between. The CDR3 nucleotides are TGTGCCAGCTCGGAGGACAGTGAGCCAACCGATCAGCCCCAGCATTTT. It is translated as CASSEDSEPTDQPQHF.

This clonotype was observed at least ten times. This chain connects TRBV29-1 to TRBJ1-4; 7 bases agree with TRBD1. Trimming took 3 bases from V and 7 from J; bases not matched to a gene: 5. The CDR3 has 13 amino acids. Germline V gene data show CDR1 as SQVTM and CDR2 as ANQGSEA. The CDR3 is CSVEEGAGEKLFF. CDR3 coding DNA: TGCAGCGTTGAGGAGGGGGCCGGTGAAAAACTGTTTTTT.

With regard to this clonotype: A read error may be the cause here, since a much bigger clone is one base away. V gene TRBV7-9 combines with J gene TRBJ2-7; unclear D gene. This CDR3 region has 13 residues. Germline values: CDR1 SEHNR, CDR2 FQNEAQ (reference sequence). CDR3 sequence (DNA): TGTGCCGGCAGCTTCGTTGACTCCTACGAGCAGTACTTC. It specifies CAGSFVDSYEQYF.

The sample holds a few counts of this clonotype. This sequence joins TRBV10-3 and TRBJ2-7; tentative D call: TRBD2 (6 bases). The ends were cut back, 10 bases at V and 0 bases at J, with 19 bases in the middle. Germline CDR1 ENHRY, CDR2 SYGVKD. The CDR3 spans 15 residues. CDR3 nucleotide sequence: TGTGCCACCAAAGCGGGTGAACCAAACTCCTACGAGCAGTACTTC. Translating gives CATKAGEPNSYEQYF.

The rearrangement uses TRBV29-1 and TRBJ2-7, with D perhaps TRBD2 (7 bases). Germline assignment: CDR1 SQVTM and CDR2 ANQGSEA. Trimming took 7 bases from V and 2 from J, leaving 12 bases between them. This CDR3 has 12 amino acids. The CDR3 coding sequence is TGCAGCGGAGAGGGGGGGGCCTACGAGCAGTACTTC. Translation gives CSGEGGAYEQYF.

CDR3 in DNA: TGTGCCAGCAGTCATCGTTCCGGCTCCTACGAGCAGTACTTC. As protein: CASSHRSGSYEQYF. This sequence joins TRBV6-1 and TRBJ2-7, with D unclear. The CDR3 consists of 14 residues. V dropped 5 bases and J dropped 0 bases, with 11 bases sitting between them. Germline V gene sequence: CDR1 MNHNS, CDR2 SASEGT.

This clonotype was seen a handful of times. A junction boundary mismatches the germline segment, possibly from a read error. The rearrangement joins TRBV10-3 to TRBJ1-6; a possible D gene is TRBD1 (5 bases). The germline CDR1 and CDR2 sequences are ENHRY and SYGVKD. The CDR3 has 14 amino acids. DNA for the CDR3: TGTGCCAGCAGTCGCCTGGGGCTAAGCTCACCCCTCCACTTT. It yields the protein CASSRLGLSSPLHF.

A word on this clonotype: Since a much larger clone is just one base distant, this may be a read error. The conserved closing phenylalanine or tryptophan is absent in this CDR3, likely reflecting a read error. This chain connects TRBV7-8 to TRBJ2-5; the D is unclear. V lost 6 bases, J lost 8 bases, and 16 bases lay in between. Germline V gene data show CDR1 as SGHVS and CDR2 as FQNEAQ. The CDR3 has 13 amino acids. In nucleotides, the CDR3 is TGTGCCAGCAGGAGCCAACAAGTTCGAACCCAGTACCTC. As protein: CASRSQQVRTQYL.

At least ten counts were recorded for this clonotype. V usage is TRBV7-8 and J usage is TRBJ1-4; 7 bases align to TRBD1. The germline V gene encodes CDR1 SGHVS and CDR2 FQNEAQ. V was pared by 5 bases and J by 8 bases, with 2 bases of the junction left unmatched. This CDR3 has 12 amino acids. Here the CDR3 DNA reads TGTGCCAGCAGCCCAGGGGGGGAAAAACTGTTTTTT. The encoded protein is CASSPGGEKLFF. The whole variable domain, filled in from reference TRBV7-8 and TRBJ1-4, reads GAGVSQSPRYKVAKRGQDVALRCDPISGHVSLFWYQQALGQGPEFLTYFQNEAQLDKSGLPSDRFFAERPEGSVSTLKIQRTQQEDSAVYLCASSPGGEKLFFGSGTQLSVL.

The chain recombines TRBV2 with TRBJ2-7, with TRBD2 identical over 10 bases. Unmatched junction bases numbered 16, after V lost 8 bases and J lost 3 bases. The germline V gene encodes CDR1 SNHLY and CDR2 FYNNEI. The CDR3 length is 17 residues. This CDR3 reads CASVLAGVPPLLYEQYF. CDR3 nucleotide sequence: TGTGCCAGCGTCCTAGCGGGAGTGCCCCCCCTCCTCTACGAGCAGTACTTC.

This clonotype has only a few counts. The CDR3: CASSQADRGYSPLHF. The CDR3 nucleotides read TGTGCCAGCAGCCAAGCGGACAGGGGGTATTCACCCCTCCACTTT. The rearrangement joins TRBV7-2 to TRBJ1-6; 10 positions match TRBD1. Per the germline V gene, CDR1 is SGHTA and CDR2 is FQGNSA. V was pared by 5 bases and J by 8 bases, with 6 bases of the junction left unmatched. The CDR3 consists of 15 residues. Drawing the rest from reference TRBV7-2 and TRBJ1-6, the complete variable domain is GAGVSQSPSNKVTEKGKDVELRCDPISGHTALYWYRQSLGQGLEFLIYFQGNSAPDKSGLPSDRFSAERTGGSVSTLTIQRTQQEDSAVYLCASSQADRGYSPLHFGNGTRLTVT.

On this clonotype: The junction shows a germline mismatch at one end, possibly a read error. The V and J genes are TRBV5-6 and TRBJ2-5; a possible D gene is TRBD2 (6 bases). Looked up from germline, CDR1 is SGHDT and CDR2 is YYEEEE. The CDR3 contains 14 residues. For the CDR3, the DNA is TGCGCCAGCAGCCGACTTAGCGGCCAAGAGACCCAGTACTTC. This gives the protein CASSRLSGQETQYF.

With respect to this clonotype: A much larger clonotype is one base distant, so this may be a read error. The missing conserved phenylalanine or tryptophan at the end of this CDR3 makes a read error likely. The chain joins TRBV7-7 to TRBJ2-5; a weak D match, TRBD2 (6 bases). Germline V gene lookup returns CDR1 SSHAT and CDR2 FNYEAQ (reference sequence). This CDR3 has 14 amino acids. The CDR3 loop is CASSLGDFQETQYL. The CDR3 nucleotides are TGTGCTAGCAGCTTAGGGGACTTCCAAGAGACCCAGTACTTA.

This clonotype was seen many times. The chain employs TRBV10-3 and TRBJ1-2, with D maybe TRBD1 (5 bases). From germline, CDR1 is ENHRY and CDR2 SYGVKD. Deletions cut 6 bases from V and 4 bases from J, with 12 bases between. The CDR3 runs to 13 residues. This CDR3 is CAIRTELGYGYTF. CDR3 bases: TGTGCCATCAGGACAGAGCTTGGCTATGGCTACACCTTC.

The table lists this clonotype with many counts. The chain employs TRBV15 and TRBJ1-6, with D hard to call. V was trimmed by 0 bases and J by 9 bases, leaving 12 bases between them. The germline gives CDR1 LNHNV, CDR2 YYDKDF (reference sequence). This CDR3 region has 15 residues. Here the CDR3 reads CATSREPGPSSPLHF. For the CDR3, the DNA is TGTGCCACCAGCAGAGAACCGGGCCCCTCTTCACCCCTCCACTTT. The full variable domain, its missing parts supplied by reference TRBV15 and TRBJ1-6, is DAMVIQNPRYQVTQFGKPVTLSCSQTLNHNVMYWYQQKSSQAPKLLFHYYDKDFNNEADTPDNFQSRRPNTSFCFLDIRSPGLGDTAMYLCATSREPGPSSPLHFGNGTRLTVT.

In this sample, this clonotype turned up a few times. This chain uses TRBV7-3 with TRBJ2-7, with D tentatively TRBD1 or TRBD2 (5 bases each). The CDR3 loop spans 17 amino acids. Trimming pared 5 bases from V and 0 bases from J, leaving 20 bases between. Per the germline V gene, CDR1 is SGHTA and CDR2 is FQGTGA. CDR3 DNA: TGTGCCAGCAGCGACGACGTACGGACGGGGACCTCCTACGAGCAGTACTTC. It translates to CASSDDVRTGTSYEQYF.